The 23 T cell receptor beta chains presented below share a single source sample, sequenced in a study of blood T cell repertoires in COVID-19. Clones were read by immunoSEQ multiplex PCR, and TCRdb kept only the in-frame ones, dropping some. The sample yields almost 55,000 clones, roughly nine tenths seen once. The sample consisted of peripheral blood. Every receptor here comes from a woman aged 40 to 50 with active COVID-19.

V usage is TRBV28 and J usage is TRBJ1-2; D is possibly TRBD1 (6 bases). The CDR3 totals 14 residues. Per germline, CDR1 MDHEN and CDR2 SYDVKM. The V end was cut by 4 bases, the J end by 0 bases, with 9 bases between. The CDR3 protein is CASSSGTPNYGYTF. CDR3 DNA: TGTGCCAGCAGTTCCGGGACACCTAACTATGGCTACACCTTC.

The chain carries TRBV5-1 and TRBJ2-2; 13 bases are a match to TRBD2. CDR1 and CDR2 from the germline V gene are SGHRS and YFSETQ. V lost 6 bases, J lost 4 bases, and 6 bases stayed unmatched. This CDR3 spans 16 amino acids. The CDR3 region has the DNA TGCGCCAGCACTACTAGCGGGGGGGTGAGCACCGGGGAGCTGTTTTTT. This codes for CASTTSGGVSTGELFF.

Only one count was recorded for this clone. The CDR3 DNA reads TGTGCCAGCAGTTACGGGTTACGGGGTGAAAAACTGTTTTTT. It codes for CASSYGLRGEKLFF. The chain recombines TRBV6-6 with TRBJ1-4, with unresolved D. The CDR3 contains 14 residues. Between the trimmed V and J ends, which lost 2 bases and 7 bases, there was a span of 11 bases. Germline V CDR1 and CDR2: MNHNY, SVGAGI (reference sequence).

This clone has just a few counts. The gene calls are TRBV7-3 and TRBJ2-3, with 8 positions matching TRBD1. The CDR3 is 13 residues long. Trimming at V came to 3 bases and at J to 5 bases, leaving 1 base not matched to a gene. The germline V gene encodes CDR1 SGHTA and CDR2 FQGTGA. This chain's CDR3 is CASSFDRGDTQYF. Here the CDR3 DNA reads TGTGCCAGCAGCTTTGACAGGGGAGATACGCAGTATTTT.

The chain carries TRBV11-3 and TRBJ2-7; D unresolved. The CDR3 consists of 12 residues. Germline loops: CDR1 SGHNT, CDR2 YENEEA. Between the trimmed V and J ends, which lost 2 bases and 3 bases, there was a span of 5 bases. The CDR3 spells CASSLSGYEQYF. Written as DNA, the CDR3 is TGTGCCAGCAGCTTATCCGGCTACGAGCAGTACTTC.

The CDR3 loop reads CASMGAGYNSPLHF. DNA for the CDR3: TGTGCCAGCATGGGGGCAGGCTATAATTCACCCCTCCACTTT. V is TRBV6-5 and J is TRBJ1-6; tentative D call: TRBD1 (6 bases). The CDR3 sequence is 14 residues long. With 7 bases removed from V and 3 bases from J, the gap between germline ends came to 10 bases. The germline V gene has CDR1 MNHEY and CDR2 SVGAGI.

The chain is built from TRBV19 and TRBJ1-2; TRBD1 aligns across 7 bases. CDR1 is LNHDA, CDR2 SQIVND, per germline (reference sequence). J gave up 0 bases and V 9 bases, and 7 bases lay outside the gene matches. The CDR3 extends over 14 amino acids. CDR3 loop: CASRWTGTNYGYTF. Here the CDR3 DNA reads TGTGCCAGCCGCTGGACAGGTACTAACTATGGCTACACCTTC.

The table lists this clone with a count of one. This chain joins TRBV2 and TRBJ2-5, with D possibly TRBD2 on 6 matching bases. V dropped 7 bases and J dropped 4 bases, with 16 bases sitting between them. Looked up from germline, CDR1 is SNHLY and CDR2 is FYNNEI. The CDR3 totals 14 residues. CDR3 amino acids: CASKGGRGVETQYF. CDR3 DNA sequence: TGTGCCAGCAAGGGTGGGCGGGGAGTAGAGACCCAGTACTTC.

The chain recombines TRBV28 with TRBJ2-7, with 8 bases aligning to TRBD1. The CDR3 extends over 16 amino acids. The germline V gene encodes CDR1 MDHEN and CDR2 SYDVKM. V was clipped by 6 bases and J by 1 base; unmatched bases: 11. CDR3 loop: CASSSTTGGNSYEQYF. The CDR3 region has the DNA TGTGCCAGCAGCTCGACCACAGGGGGAAATTCCTACGAGCAGTACTTC. Full variable domain (remainder filled in from reference TRBV28 and TRBJ2-7): DVKVTQSSRYLVKRTGEKVFLECVQDMDHENMFWYRQDPGLGLRLIYFSYDVKMKEKGDIPEGYSVSREKKERFSLILESASTNQTSMYLCASSSTTGGNSYEQYFGPGTRLTVT.

The chain uses TRBV30 and TRBJ1-5, with unresolved D. V shed 4 bases and J shed 4 bases, with 17 bases lying between them. The CDR3 spans 15 residues. Germline CDR1 is GTSNPN and CDR2 is SVGIG (reference sequence). CDR3 loop: CAWNQGGNGNQPQHF. In DNA form, the CDR3 reads TGTGCCTGGAATCAAGGAGGGAACGGAAATCAGCCCCAGCATTTT. Together with reference TRBV30 and TRBJ1-5, the CDR3 gives the full variable domain: SQTIHQWPATLVQPVGSPLSLECTVEGTSNPNLYWYRQAAGRGLQLLFYSVGIGQISSEVPQNLSASRPQDRQFILSSKKLLLSDSGFYLCAWNQGGNGNQPQHFGDGTRLSIL.

The chain couples TRBV11-2 to TRBJ1-6; D may be TRBD1 (5 bases). With 1 base removed from V and 1 base from J, the gap between germline ends came to 17 bases. CDR3 length: 19 amino acids. Per germline, CDR1 SGHAT and CDR2 FQNNGV. CDR3 in amino acids: CASSLAGRRGRSYNSPLHF. In DNA, the CDR3 is TGTGCCAGCAGCTTAGCGGGCAGGCGGGGGAGGTCCTATAATTCACCCCTCCACTTT.

The V and J genes are TRBV24-1 and TRBJ2-3; 7 positions agree with TRBD1. This CDR3 spans 14 amino acids. The germline V gene has CDR1 KGHDR and CDR2 SFDVKD. After removal of 3 bases from V and 6 bases from J, the junction contained 5 bases not matched to a gene. In DNA form, the CDR3 reads TGTGCCACCAGTGATGTAGGGGGCAAGGATACGCAGTATTTT. Translated, it gives CATSDVGGKDTQYF.

This rearrangement joins TRBV28 to TRBJ1-5; 7 bases are a match to TRBD1. V lost 5 bases to trimming and J lost 6 bases; unmatched junction nucleotides: 10. The germline V gene has CDR1 MDHEN and CDR2 SYDVKM. The CDR3 consists of 15 residues. CDR3 amino acids: CASSKRQGNAQPQHF. Here the CDR3 DNA reads TGTGCCAGCAGTAAACGACAGGGTAATGCTCAGCCCCAGCATTTT.

The chain employs TRBV27 and TRBJ2-1; 7 bases match TRBD1. V gave up 0 bases and J gave up 5 bases; unmatched junction bases: 7. The CDR3 length is 16 residues. Germline assignment: CDR1 MNHEY and CDR2 SMNVEV (reference sequence). The CDR3 here is CASSLSGDSGHNEQFF. In DNA, the CDR3 is TGTGCCAGCAGTTTATCGGGGGACAGTGGCCACAATGAGCAGTTCTTC.

The chain couples TRBV5-1 to TRBJ2-2; 7 bases line up with TRBD1. The CDR3 runs to 15 residues. Per germline, CDR1 SGHRS and CDR2 YFSETQ. Losses at the gene ends were 4 bases for V and 6 bases for J; bases not matched to a gene: 9. This chain's CDR3 is CASSSTGAGAGELFF. CDR3 sequence (DNA): TGCGCCAGCAGCAGCACAGGGGCCGGTGCCGGGGAGCTGTTTTTT. Based on the CDR3 plus reference TRBV5-1 and TRBJ2-2, the full variable domain is KAGVTQTPRYLIKTRGQQVTLSCSPISGHRSVSWYQQTPGQGLQFLFEYFSETQRNKGNFPGRFSGRQFSNSRSEMNVSTLELGDSALYLCASSSTGAGAGELFFGEGSRLTVL.

This chain joins TRBV4-2 and TRBJ2-7; 7 bases line up with TRBD1. The CDR3 runs to 15 residues. CDR1 and CDR2 (germline): LGHNA, YNFKEQ. Losses at the gene ends were 0 bases for V and 4 bases for J; bases not matched to a gene: 6. DNA for the CDR3: TGTGCCAGCAGCCAAGAGACAGGGAGTCGGTACGAGCAGTACTTC. Translation: CASSQETGSRYEQYF.

The chain couples TRBV7-2 to TRBJ2-2; 7 nucleotides line up with TRBD2. The junction had 6 bases not matched to a gene; V was cut back by 0 bases and J by 5 bases. Germline values: CDR1 SGHTA, CDR2 FQGNSA. The length of the CDR3 is 16 residues. The CDR3 protein is CASSLARGVSTGELFF. CDR3 nucleotides: TGTGCCAGCAGCTTAGCTCGGGGGGTCTCGACCGGGGAGCTGTTTTTT.

This chain joins TRBV7-6 and TRBJ2-3; 13 bases map to TRBD2. The CDR3 is made up of 16 amino acids. The V gene end was trimmed by 5 bases and the J gene end by 8 bases; junction bases not matched to a gene: 10. Germline V gene sequence: CDR1 SGHVS, CDR2 FNYEAQ. The CDR3 coding sequence is TGTGCCAGCAGCAGACTAGCGGGGGGCGAAGTTGGTACGCAGTATTTT. Its protein product is CASSRLAGGEVGTQYF.

This chain links TRBV7-9 with TRBJ2-7, with 13 bases identical to TRBD2. V was pared by 5 bases and J by 7 bases, with 8 bases of the junction left unmatched. Germline CDR1 SEHNR, CDR2 FQNEAQ (reference sequence). This CDR3 is 15 amino acids long. The CDR3 DNA is TGTGCCAGCAGCCCCGGGACTAGCGGGGCTGGGGAGCAGTACTTC. Amino acid sequence: CASSPGTSGAGEQYF. The full variable domain, in which reference TRBV7-9 and TRBJ2-7 provide the parts outside the CDR3, is DTGVSQNPRHKITKRGQNVTFRCDPISEHNRLYWYRQTLGQGPEFLTYFQNEAQLEKSRLLSDRFSAERPKGSFSTLEIQRTEQGDSAMYLCASSPGTSGAGEQYFGPGTRLTVT.

This clone was seen only once. This chain connects TRBV6-4 to TRBJ1-1; D is perhaps TRBD1 (6 bases). The CDR3 extends over 11 amino acids. CDR1 and CDR2 from the germline V gene are MRHNA and SNTAGT. Trimming took off 10 bases at V and 5 bases at J, with 11 bases between the two ends. The CDR3 DNA reads as TGTGCCACCCAGGGGTGGACTGAAGCTTTCTTT. Its translation is CATQGWTEAFF.

The chain combines TRBV5-1 with TRBJ2-2; 7 bases are a match to TRBD1. J gave up 1 base and V 4 bases, and 13 bases lay outside the gene matches. The CDR3 is 18 residues long. Germline V CDR1 and CDR2: SGHRS, YFSETQ. For the CDR3, the DNA is TGCGCCAGCAGCGCCCAACCCCCGGGACAGATGAACACCGGGGAGCTGTTTTTT. This translates into CASSAQPPGQMNTGELFF.

The chain has TRBV27 and TRBJ2-5, with TRBD2 as a possible D gene (5 bases). Trimming removed 2 bases at V and 0 bases at J, with 7 bases between. CDR3 length: 14 residues. Per germline, CDR1 MNHEY and CDR2 SMNVEV (reference sequence). The CDR3 loop reads CASSLAGNQETQYF. The CDR3 nucleotides are TGTGCCAGCAGTTTAGCCGGGAACCAAGAGACCCAGTACTTC.

In its sample, this clone was seen once. The chain combines TRBV29-1 with TRBJ2-1, with 9 bases that match TRBD2. The ends lost 4 bases at V and 1 base at J; junction bases unmatched: 5. Germline lookup yields CDR1 SQVTM and CDR2 ANQGSEA. This CDR3 is 15 amino acids long. The CDR3 bases are TGCAGCGTTGTCTTAGCGGGGGCGTCCTACAATGAGCAGTTCTTC. Amino acid sequence: CSVVLAGASYNEQFF.